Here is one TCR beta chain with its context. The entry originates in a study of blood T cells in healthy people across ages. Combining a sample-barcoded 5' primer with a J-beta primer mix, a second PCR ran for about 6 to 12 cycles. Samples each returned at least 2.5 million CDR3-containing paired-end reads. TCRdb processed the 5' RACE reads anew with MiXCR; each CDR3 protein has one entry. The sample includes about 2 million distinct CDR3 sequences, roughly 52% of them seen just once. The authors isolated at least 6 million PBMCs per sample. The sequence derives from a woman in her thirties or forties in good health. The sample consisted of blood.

The chain's CDR3 is CASSPQGQSYEQYF. The DNA of the CDR3 is TGCGCCAGCAGCCCCCAGGGACAGTCCTACGAGCAGTACTTC. The chain has TRBV5-1 and TRBJ2-7; 7 nucleotides line up with TRBD1. Germline V gives CDR1 SGHRS, CDR2 YFSETQ. This CDR3 spans 14 amino acids. Losses at the gene ends were 4 bases for V and 1 base for J; bases not matched to a gene: 5.